The 24 T cell receptor beta chains below all came from one sample that was sequenced in a study of blood T cell repertoires in COVID-19. Libraries were prepared by immunoSEQ multiplex PCR; TCRdb keeps only in-frame clonotypes and omits some of them. The sample gives 100,000 or so clones, 70% to 90% of which show up once; 2% to 2.5% is in the top ten. Input material: peripheral blood. These receptors originate from a human donor in a cohort sampled during active COVID-19.

This clone was counted between two and nine times. This chain joins TRBV18 and TRBJ1-4, with 9 nucleotides matching TRBD1. The CDR3 totals 18 residues. From germline, CDR1 is KGHSH and CDR2 LQKENI. The J segment lost 0 bases and the V segment lost 2 bases, leaving 7 bases of the junction unmatched. The CDR3 nucleotides read TGTGCCAGCTCACCAACAGGGGGCCCCACCTCAACTAATGAAAAACTGTTTTTT. Protein: CASSPTGGPTSTNEKLFF.

This sequence joins TRBV14 and TRBJ2-1, with D maybe TRBD1 (7 bases). Germline lookup yields CDR1 SGHDN and CDR2 FVKESK. V lost 8 bases and J 3 bases, leaving 11 bases between the germline ends. The CDR3 is 13 residues long. CDR3 DNA sequence: TGTGCCAGCGCAGGGGGGAACTACAATGAGCAGTTCTTC. Translating it yields CASAGGNYNEQFF.

This clone was seen only once. This chain joins TRBV19 and TRBJ1-1, with 10 bases matching TRBD1. The germline V gene encodes CDR1 LNHDA and CDR2 SQIVND (reference sequence). Trimming cost V 0 bases and J 7 bases; bases outside gene matches: 5. The CDR3 consists of 15 residues. This CDR3 reads CASSIDDRGPVEAFF. The CDR3 coding sequence is TGTGCCAGTAGTATAGACGACAGGGGGCCTGTTGAAGCTTTCTTT.

The chain joins TRBV19 to TRBJ1-4; D perhaps matches TRBD1 (6 bases). With 10 bases removed from V and 8 bases from J, the gap between germline ends came to 23 bases. The V gene's germline CDR1 is LNHDA and CDR2 SQIVND (reference sequence). The CDR3 length is 15 residues. This CDR3 reads CATTYGPGAGEKLFF. As DNA, the CDR3 is TGTGCCACCACGTATGGGCCAGGGGCCGGGGAAAAACTGTTTTTT.

This chain uses TRBV15 with TRBJ2-2, with 9 bases lining up with TRBD2. CDR3 size: 16 residues. V trimming: 6 bases; J trimming: 3 bases; junction bases outside the gene matches: 8. CDR1 and CDR2 (germline): LNHNV, YYDKDF (reference sequence). Here the CDR3 reads CATRYTAGGYTGELFF. As DNA, the CDR3 is TGTGCCACCAGGTATACCGCGGGGGGGTACACCGGGGAGCTGTTTTTT.

The chain joins TRBV9 to TRBJ2-7; the match to TRBD2 covers 8 bases. The CDR3 covers 15 residues. The V gene's germline CDR1 is SGDLS and CDR2 YYNGEE. Losses at the gene ends were 4 bases for V and 5 bases for J; bases not matched to a gene: 11. This chain's CDR3 is CASSLLKREFHEQYF. CDR3 in DNA: TGTGCCAGCAGCCTCCTTAAGCGGGAGTTCCACGAGCAGTACTTC.

The J gene is TRBJ2-7, the V gene TRBV3-1 (or the pseudogene TRBV3-2), with 10 bases aligning to TRBD2. V trimming: 2 bases; J trimming: 3 bases; junction bases outside the gene matches: 4. Germline V CDR1 and CDR2: LGHDT, YNNKEL (reference sequence). There are 15 residues in the CDR3. The CDR3 bases are TGTGCCAGCAGCCAACAAGCGGGGGGGTACTACGAGCAGTACTTC. Translation gives CASSQQAGGYYEQYF.

The count of this clone is one. The DNA of the CDR3 is TGCGCCAGCAGCCAAGAGGGGACAGTCAATCAGCCCCAGCATTTT. It yields the protein CASSQEGTVNQPQHF. V is TRBV4-1 and J is TRBJ1-5, with 7 bases matching TRBD1. The CDR3 runs to 15 residues. V lost 0 bases to trimming and J lost 3 bases; unmatched junction nucleotides: 2. CDR1 and CDR2 from the germline V gene are MGHRA and YSYEKL.

The chain has TRBV10-3 and TRBJ1-2; 8 positions agree with TRBD1. The CDR3 consists of 16 residues. Germline V gene data show CDR1 as ENHRY and CDR2 as SYGVKD. Trimming removed 2 bases from V and 4 bases from J; junction bases left unmatched: 9. Written as DNA, the CDR3 is TGTGCCATCAGTGAGGGACCCTCAGGGGGCAGCTATGGCTACACCTTC. It translates to CAISEGPSGGSYGYTF.

V gene TRBV5-6 combines with J gene TRBJ1-2; D unclear. Between the trimmed V and J ends, which lost 0 bases and 2 bases, there was a span of 14 bases. The length of the CDR3 is 16 residues. CDR1 is SGHDT, CDR2 YYEEEE, per germline. As DNA, the CDR3 is TGTGCCAGCAGCTTGGGAACCGGGATTTACAACTATGGCTACACCTTC. Protein sequence: CASSLGTGIYNYGYTF.

The chain links TRBV18 to TRBJ2-1, with 9 nucleotides matching TRBD1. CDR3 length: 15 amino acids. Germline lookup yields CDR1 KGHSH and CDR2 LQKENI. V shed 8 bases, J shed 10 bases, and the junction held 15 bases outside the gene matches. CDR3 DNA sequence: TGTGCCAGCCACACGGGGATACAGGGGGCCGCCGAGCAGTTCTTC. Translation: CASHTGIQGAAEQFF.

The chain couples TRBV28 to TRBJ1-3; D not resolved. In germline, CDR1 is MDHEN, CDR2 SYDVKM. This CDR3 is 16 amino acids long. V was clipped by 3 bases and J by 1 base, with 13 bases between them. CDR3 nucleotides: TGTGCCAGCAGTTTCACGAGGGCTACTTCTGGAAACACCATATATTTT. Its translation is CASSFTRATSGNTIYF.

This clone appeared a single time. V usage is TRBV5-5 and J usage is TRBJ1-4; 7 positions match TRBD1. The CDR3 has 15 residues. V trimming: 4 bases; J trimming: 8 bases; junction bases outside the gene matches: 11. Germline-derived CDR1 and CDR2 are SGHKS and YYEKEE (reference sequence). For the CDR3, the DNA is TGTGCCAGCAGCCGACCAGACAGGGTCGGCGAAAAACTGTTTTTT. Translating gives CASSRPDRVGEKLFF.

The gene calls are TRBV19 and TRBJ2-2; TRBD1 aligns across 8 bases. From germline, CDR1 is LNHDA and CDR2 SQIVND (reference sequence). This CDR3 region has 16 residues. V lost 0 bases, J lost 5 bases, and 5 bases stayed unmatched. The CDR3 reads CASSIDAGGGTGELFF. CDR3 nucleotides: TGTGCCAGTAGTATAGACGCAGGGGGCGGGACCGGGGAGCTGTTTTTT.

V and J are TRBV7-2 and TRBJ1-4; no clear D. The CDR3 is 16 residues long. Trimming took 0 bases from V and 5 from J, leaving 13 bases between them. Germline V CDR1 and CDR2: SGHTA, FQGNSA. The CDR3: CASSLAPSLSNEKLFF. The DNA for the CDR3 is TGTGCCAGCAGCTTAGCCCCGAGCCTGTCGAATGAAAAACTGTTTTTT.

A few counts support this clone. V and J are TRBV6-2 or TRBV6-3 and TRBJ1-3, with D possibly being TRBD1 (5 bases). The CDR3 is made up of 16 amino acids. Germline CDR1 and CDR2: MNHEY and SVGEGT. Trimming cost V 5 bases and J 0 bases, with 14 bases left between them. As DNA, the CDR3 is TGTGCCAGCAGTGTTGACAGTCGTTCCTCTGGAAACACCATATATTTT. Its translation: CASSVDSRSSGNTIYF.

This chain links TRBV6-5 with TRBJ2-1; D remains unclear. The V end lost 9 bases, the J end lost 6 bases, and 12 bases lay between the germline ends. CDR3 length: 12 amino acids. Germline-derived CDR1 and CDR2 are MNHEY and SVGAGI. The CDR3: CASRSYSNEQFF. CDR3 DNA sequence: TGTGCCAGTCGATCCTACAGCAATGAGCAGTTCTTC.

The CDR3 region is CASRQPGGQYRSGNTIYF. CDR3 nucleotides: TGTGCCAGCAGACAACCCGGCGGACAGTATCGATCTGGAAACACCATATATTTT. V gene TRBV28 combines with J gene TRBJ1-3, with D possibly being TRBD1 (6 bases). Trimming cost V 6 bases and J 1 base, with 22 bases left between them. From germline, CDR1 is MDHEN and CDR2 SYDVKM. The CDR3 is made up of 18 amino acids. Full variable domain (missing parts from reference TRBV28 and TRBJ1-3): DVKVTQSSRYLVKRTGEKVFLECVQDMDHENMFWYRQDPGLGLRLIYFSYDVKMKEKGDIPEGYSVSREKKERFSLILESASTNQTSMYLCASRQPGGQYRSGNTIYFGEGSWLTVV.

This rearrangement joins TRBV5-1 to TRBJ2-1; 7 bases match TRBD2. The germline V gene has CDR1 SGHRS and CDR2 YFSETQ. The trim removed 4 bases at V and 4 bases at J, leaving 11 bases unmatched. CDR3 length equals 16 residues. CDR3 region: CASSPKAGPSYNEQFF. The CDR3, as DNA: TGCGCCAGCAGCCCAAAAGCGGGACCCAGTTACAATGAGCAGTTCTTC. Using reference TRBV5-1 and TRBJ2-1 for the parts outside the CDR3, the full variable domain is KAGVTQTPRYLIKTRGQQVTLSCSPISGHRSVSWYQQTPGQGLQFLFEYFSETQRNKGNFPGRFSGRQFSNSRSEMNVSTLELGDSALYLCASSPKAGPSYNEQFFGPGTRLTVL.

V and J are TRBV3-1 (or the pseudogene TRBV3-2) and TRBJ2-1; no clear D. CDR3 size: 15 residues. CDR1 LGHDT and CDR2 YNNKEL come from the germline V gene (reference sequence). V lost 5 bases to trimming and J lost 2 bases, with 13 bases between them. This chain's CDR3 is CASSFDGGAYNEQFF. CDR3 DNA: TGTGCCAGCAGCTTTGACGGTGGAGCCTACAATGAGCAGTTCTTC.

This clone was seen once. This chain joins TRBV30 and TRBJ1-1; possible D gene TRBD1, 6 bases. Germline values: CDR1 GTSNPN, CDR2 SVGIG (reference sequence). There are 14 residues in the CDR3. The V end lost 0 bases, the J end lost 5 bases, and 13 bases lay between the germline ends. In DNA form, the CDR3 reads TGTGCCTGGAGTGTGGACAGTTTGGGGACTGAAGCTTTCTTT. It codes for CAWSVDSLGTEAFF.

The chain recombines TRBV7-8 with TRBJ2-1; 8 nucleotides match TRBD2. Germline CDR1 SGHVS, CDR2 FQNEAQ. This CDR3 region has 15 residues. The V and J ends lost 3 bases and 6 bases, in that order; junction bases with no gene match: 7. The CDR3 is CASSFSASGFNEQFF. Written as DNA, the CDR3 is TGTGCCAGCAGCTTCTCGGCTAGCGGGTTCAATGAGCAGTTCTTC.

The rearrangement joins TRBV2 to TRBJ2-1, with a tentative D call TRBD1 (7 bases). From germline, CDR1 is SNHLY and CDR2 FYNNEI. V gave up 4 bases and J gave up 6 bases, with 13 bases separating them. The CDR3 totals 14 residues. CDR3 sequence reads: CASSVRGAGNEQFF. DNA for the CDR3: TGTGCCAGCAGTGTCAGGGGGGCGGGCAATGAGCAGTTCTTC. Full variable domain (remainder filled in from reference TRBV2 and TRBJ2-1): EPEVTQTPSHQVTQMGQEVILRCVPISNHLYFYWYRQILGQKVEFLVSFYNNEISEKSEIFDDQFSVERPDGSNFTLKIRSTKLEDSAMYFCASSVRGAGNEQFFGPGTRLTVL.

This clone was recorded a few times. This rearrangement joins TRBV2 to TRBJ1-1; TRBD1 matches at 7 bases. This CDR3 is 14 amino acids long. V trimming: 6 bases; J trimming: 0 bases; junction bases outside the gene matches: 4. Looked up from germline, CDR1 is SNHLY and CDR2 is FYNNEI. The CDR3 spells CASRGTAMNTEAFF. CDR3 sequence (DNA): TGTGCCAGCAGGGGGACAGCGATGAACACTGAAGCTTTCTTT.